The present T cell receptor (beta chain) was sequenced within a study of cytomegalovirus exposure and HLA in healthy donors. In the study overall: Across 300 to 400 genotyped donors, about 81% landed in the Caucasian-associated ancestry cluster.

The V gene's germline CDR1 is SGHRS and CDR2 YFSETQ. CDR3 length equals 16 residues. Trimming at V came to 1 base and at J to 8 bases, leaving 8 bases not matched to a gene. Study-level points and caveats: Productive rates of about 87% or about 30% were seen for most TCR beta V segments in an earlier analysis.

This clone was counted a single time. What it binds is unknown. The study ran its PCR with 60 Vbeta and 13 Jbeta primers. Sequencing used immunoSEQ multiplex PCR; TCRdb keeps in-frame clones, though not all of them. The sample holds 200,000 or so clones, more than 70% seen once. The gene calls are TRBV5-1 and TRBJ2-3; 12 bases agree with TRBD2. The sequence derives from a boy under 18 in good health and CMV-seronegative. Sequenced material: PBMCs. The CDR3 loop is CASSLRASGGAGTQYF. For the CDR3, the DNA is TGCGCCAGCAGCTTGAGGGCTAGCGGGGGGGCAGGTACGCAGTATTTT.